This TCR beta chain derives from a study of shared clonotypes between healthy human individuals. For the study at large: Donors had three CD4 naive, three CD4 memory, two CD8 naive and one CD8 memory plate apiece.

Study-wide findings and caveats: The study generally estimated greater richness for naive than memory subsets.

Notes on this clone: What it recognizes is unknown.

TCRdb's copy holds only in-frame clones and misses some; the assay was immunoSEQ multiplex PCR. The table includes over a million clones, 75% to 85% detected once. The CDR3 contains 13 residues. Germline CDR1 is MNHEY and CDR2 is SMNVEV (reference sequence). V trimming: 6 bases; J trimming: 10 bases; junction bases outside the gene matches: 6. The chain employs TRBV27 and TRBJ2-7, with 13 bases identical to TRBD2. Sequenced material: memory CD4+ T cells from PBMCs. Subset here: CD45RA-negative fraction. The clonotype originates from a man aged 18 to 30 in good health. Some clones in this sample may be carry-over from other donors' samples. The CDR3 spells CASRLLAGGPQYF. The CDR3 bases are TGTGCCAGCAGACTACTAGCGGGAGGGCCCCAGTACTTC.